This T cell receptor (beta chain) was sequenced during a study of T cells in Graves' hyperthyroidism and ophthalmopathy. This CDR3 is built from 22 residues. V lost 7 bases, J lost 0 bases, and 22 bases stayed unmatched. Investigators excluded patients with uncontrolled infection, other autoimmune disease, pregnancy or lactation. This clonotype has more than one count but fewer than ten. What was amplified from RNA transcripts were TCR beta CDR3 regions. First-round RT-PCR with HTBI primers amplified the TCR CDR3 region. Via MiXCR, TCRdb re-called the multiplex PCR reads, giving one row per CDR3 protein. The profile covers a few hundred thousand distinct CDR3 sequences, with more than 20% appearing a single time and around 70% taken by the ten largest.

This TCR was recovered from a man in his fifties or sixties with Graves' hyperthyroidism. J is TRBJ2-1 and V is TRBV12-3 or TRBV12-4; 12 bases line up with TRBD2. Material for sequencing was blood. CDR3 in DNA: TGTGCCAGCAACCCGGCCCCATCGGGTGAGACTAGCGGGAGTGTCTCCTACAATGAGCAGTTCTTC. Residues: CASNPAPSGETSGSVSYNEQFF.